This T cell receptor (beta chain) was identified during a study of technical replicates of blood from a few donors (dated by TCRdb to the late 2010s). Receptor libraries were prepared by the immunoSEQ multiplex PCR assay. In its TCRdb copy, this immuneACCESS table keeps in-frame sequences only and misses some clones. Where compared with another copy, unresolved V genes explain less than half of these, and the others have no known cause. In all, the sample holds around 60,000 clones, and over 90% of those were seen once. Jointly, the top ten make up about 4.5% of the sample. The germline V gene encodes CDR1 SGHRS and CDR2 YFSETQ. V gives up 0 bases and J gives up 7 bases, and the segment between their germline ends measures 11 bases. The CDR3 has 14 amino acids, counting the end cysteine and phenylalanine. Only the CDR3 portion is preserved as DNA: 42 bases, with reading frame beginning at the first base.

This clone was seen only once. This receptor's antigen is unknown. It has no much larger one-base neighbor in the sample; base qualities were not kept. The rearranged segments are TRBV5-1 and TRBJ2-1; the D gene is possibly TRBD2, with 5 bases matching. The source of this sequence is a human donor in good health. Some clones in this sample may be carry-over from other donors' samples. Sequencing was done on a sample of PBMCs. The DNA sequence follows: TGCGCCAGCAGCTTGGTAGTAACGGGGAATGAGCAGTTCTTC. Translated, it gives CASSLVVTGNEQFF.